This T cell receptor beta chain derives from a study of blood T cell repertoires in COVID-19. Only in-frame clones appear in the TCRdb table, and some are missing; sequencing was by immunoSEQ multiplex PCR. The data contain approximately 200,000 clones, around 86% of them singletons. Germline CDR1 reads SGHVS; CDR2 reads FQNEAQ. V shed 0 bases and J shed 0 bases, with 9 bases lying between them. This CDR3 contains 17 residues. The receptor comes from a woman aged 30 to 39 who had recovered from COVID-19. This chain connects TRBV7-8 to TRBJ2-6; D possibly corresponds to TRBD1 (6 bases). The sequenced material came from PBMCs or T cells enriched from blood (not recorded which). The CDR3 loop reads CASSLANRVSGANVLTF. DNA for the CDR3: TGTGCCAGCAGCTTAGCAAACAGGGTCTCTGGGGCCAACGTCCTGACTTTC.